Listed here is a single T cell receptor beta chain. This entry comes from a study of shared clonotypes between healthy human individuals. Germline loops: CDR1 SGHAT, CDR2 FQNNGV. The CDR3 contains 14 residues. V gave up 4 bases and J gave up 9 bases; unmatched junction bases: 9. Generated by immunoSEQ multiplex PCR, the TCRdb table keeps only in-frame clones and is missing some. Altogether under 650,000 clones are present, 90% to 97% being singletons, with the ten largest covering approximately 0.06%. The source material was naive CD4+ T cells sorted from blood. Subset in this sample: CD45RA+ positively selected. J is TRBJ2-1 and V is TRBV11-2, with 7 bases that match TRBD2. The TCR was taken from a woman under 40 in good health. CDR3 bases: TGTGCCAGCAGCTGGACGGGAGGTCGGAGTGAGCAGTTCTTC. Protein product: CASSWTGGRSEQFF.